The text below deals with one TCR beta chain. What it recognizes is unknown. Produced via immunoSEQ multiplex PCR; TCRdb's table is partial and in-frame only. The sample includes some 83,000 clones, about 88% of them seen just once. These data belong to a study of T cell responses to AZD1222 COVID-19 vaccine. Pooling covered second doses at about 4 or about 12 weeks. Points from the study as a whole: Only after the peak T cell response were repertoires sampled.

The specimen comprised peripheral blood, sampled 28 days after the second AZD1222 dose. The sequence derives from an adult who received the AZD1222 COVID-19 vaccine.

CDR3 loop: CASSYSSRGSNQPQHF. The CDR3 nucleotides are TGTGCCAGCAGTTACTCTTCCAGGGGGAGCAATCAGCCCCAGCATTTT. The chain is built from TRBV6-2 or TRBV6-3 and TRBJ1-5, with 7 bases identical to TRBD1. The CDR3 has 16 residues. Trimming removed 0 bases from V and 1 base from J; junction bases left unmatched: 3. Germline CDR1 is MNHEY and CDR2 is SVGEGT.